Listed below are T cell receptor beta chains from one sample, sequenced in a study of human T cells and chemical hapten exposure. Each CDR3 protein gets one entry after TCRdb re-called the RACE reads with MiXCR. Found here are around 360,000 distinct CDR3 sequences, over 6% of them singletons; the top ten hold 4.5% to 6%. The sequenced sample was whole blood, obtained in connection with sensitization to the hapten diphenylcyclopropenone (DPC). Receptors were obtained from a woman younger than 30 with alopecia areata. Some clones in this sample may be carry-over from other donors' samples. Each CDR3 is given with its conserved first and last residue. Each record gives: D gene, clone size, V gene, J gene, CDR3 protein, CDR3 DNA. D genes are given only for firm matches. Rows give clone size only sometimes, using once, few, many, or a class for an expanded clone.

TRBD2	few	TRBV10-3	TRBJ2-7	CAISRTSGGPSSYEQYF	TGTGCCATCAGTAGGACTAGCGGGGGGCCCAGCTCCTACGAGCAGTACTTC
.	few	TRBV12-3/TRBV12-4	TRBJ2-1	CASSDPVLNEQFF	TGTGCCAGCAGCGACCCTGTACTGAATGAGCAGTTCTTC
.	.	TRBV11-2	TRBJ1-2	CASSQSGDHGYTF	TGTGCCAGCAGCCAGTCGGGGGACCATGGCTACACCTTC
.	few	TRBV6-5	TRBJ1-2	CASRISWAGNAYGYTF	TGTGCCAGCAGAATCTCTTGGGCCGGGAATGCCTATGGCTACACCTTC
TRBD1	.	TRBV6-5	TRBJ2-1	CASSPPRTGLYNEQFF	TGTGCCAGCAGTCCGCCCCGGACAGGGCTGTACAATGAGCAGTTCTTC
.	few	TRBV5-6	TRBJ1-6	CASSLDPGVFRSSPLHF	TGTGCCAGCAGCTTGGATCCAGGAGTATTCCGGTCATCACCCCTCCACTTT
.	few	TRBV3-1	TRBJ1-1	CASSQARRAGSNTEAFF	TGTGCCAGCAGCCAAGCCCGCAGGGCCGGGTCGAACACTGAAGCTTTCTTT
.	many	TRBV14	TRBJ1-1	CASSQDPSNTEAFF	TGTGCCAGCAGCCAAGACCCTTCGAACACTGAAGCTTTCTTT
TRBD2	.	TRBV4-1	TRBJ2-5	CASSQENGGGRETQYF	TGCGCCAGCAGCCAAGAGAACGGGGGGGGCCGGGAGACCCAGTACTTC
TRBD1	.	TRBV5-6	TRBJ1-2	CASSLGQHYGYTF	TGTGCCAGCAGCCTGGGACAGCACTATGGCTACACCTTC
.	.	TRBV12-3/TRBV12-4	TRBJ1-2	CASSPPGQGLNGYTF	TGTGCCAGCAGTCCGCCTGGGCAGGGATTGAATGGCTACACCTTC
TRBD2	many	TRBV12-3/TRBV12-4	TRBJ2-3	CASSLGTSGITDTQYF	TGTGCCAGCAGTTTAGGGACTAGCGGAATCACAGATACGCAGTATTTT
.	.	TRBV4-3	TRBJ1-5	CASSQEWTDSNQPQHF	TGCGCCAGCAGCCAAGAATGGACAGATAGCAATCAGCCCCAGCATTTT
.	few	TRBV4-1	TRBJ1-2	CASSQVGIQRDYGYTF	TGCGCCAGCAGCCAAGTTGGGATACAAAGGGACTATGGCTACACCTTC
TRBD1	many	TRBV12-3/TRBV12-4	TRBJ1-1	CASSPRQGLNTEAFF	TGTGCCAGCAGTCCCCGACAGGGTTTGAACACTGAAGCTTTCTTT
.	few	TRBV6-5	TRBJ2-1	CASSYRGEQFF	TGTGCCAGCAGTTACAGGGGAGAGCAGTTCTTC
TRBD1	few	TRBV12-5	TRBJ1-6	CASGFLTGGNSPLHF	TGTGCTAGTGGTTTCCTGACAGGGGGGAATTCACCCCTCCACTTT
.	many	TRBV12-3/TRBV12-4	TRBJ1-1	CASSLTEFMNTEAFF	TGTGCCAGCAGTTTGACTGAATTCATGAACACTGAAGCTTTCTTT
TRBD2	.	TRBV29-1	TRBJ2-3	CSVEASGEDTQYF	TGCAGCGTTGAGGCTAGCGGGGAAGATACGCAGTATTTT
TRBD1	.	TRBV14	TRBJ2-2	CASSQGLGGRELFF	TGTGCCAGCAGCCAAGGCCTAGGGGGCAGGGAGCTGTTTTTT
.	.	TRBV24-1	TRBJ2-6	CATRDSRGANVLTF	TGTGCCACCAGGGACTCGAGAGGGGCCAACGTCCTGACTTTC
TRBD1	few	TRBV12-3/TRBV12-4	TRBJ2-7	CASSLSPGQGTYEQYF	TGTGCCAGCAGTTTATCCCCCGGACAGGGGACCTACGAGCAGTACTTC